This entry lists 26 T cell receptor beta chains sequenced from one sample in a study of cytomegalovirus exposure and HLA in healthy donors. The PCR made use of 60 Vbeta and 13 Jbeta primers. Sequenced by immunoSEQ multiplex PCR; TCRdb stores in-frame clones only, minus some. This sample carries some 190,000 clones, roughly 83% of them seen once, and the ten largest clones take 1.6%. Sequenced sample: PBMCs. All receptors come from a woman aged 50 to 60 in good health and CMV-seronegative.

This clone was counted between two and nine times. V usage is TRBV10-1 and J usage is TRBJ2-7, with 9 bases that match TRBD2. This CDR3 region has 15 residues. Per the germline V gene, CDR1 is WNHNN and CDR2 is SYGVQD (reference sequence). The V gene end was trimmed by 7 bases and the J gene end by 3 bases; junction bases not matched to a gene: 10. The CDR3 loop reads CASTPVAGARYEQYF. The DNA of the CDR3 is TGCGCCAGCACCCCAGTAGCGGGGGCTCGCTACGAGCAGTACTTC.

This chain uses TRBV18 with TRBJ1-1; 9 positions agree with TRBD1. With 2 bases clipped from V and 3 bases from J, the junction kept 13 bases outside the gene matches. CDR1 KGHSH and CDR2 LQKENI come from the germline V gene. The CDR3 consists of 18 residues. For the CDR3, the DNA is TGTGCCAGCTCACCATCGTTCAACTCACAGGGGGCGGACACTGAAGCTTTCTTT. The encoded protein is CASSPSFNSQGADTEAFF. The variable domain in full, completed from reference TRBV18 and TRBJ1-1, reads NAGVMQNPRHLVRRRGQEARLRCSPMKGHSHVYWYRQLPEEGLKFMVYLQKENIIDESGMPKERFSAEFPKEGPSILRIQQVVRGDSAAYFCASSPSFNSQGADTEAFFGQGTRLTVV.

This CDR3 reads CASTTYRGRNSPLHF. As DNA, the CDR3 is TGTGCCAGCACAACTTACAGGGGGCGGAATTCACCCCTCCACTTT. This sequence joins TRBV7-2 and TRBJ1-6, with 9 bases fitting TRBD1. Germline assignment: CDR1 SGHTA and CDR2 FQGNSA. The junction had 8 bases not matched to a gene; V was cut back by 7 bases and J by 7 bases. This CDR3 is built from 15 residues.

The V call is TRBV30, the J call TRBJ2-2; D gene uncertain. The ends were cut back, 1 base at V and 2 bases at J, with 8 bases in the middle. The CDR3 covers 14 residues. Germline V CDR1 and CDR2: GTSNPN, SVGIG (reference sequence). The chain's CDR3 is CAWSAGLNTGELFF. DNA for the CDR3: TGTGCCTGGAGTGCCGGTCTAAACACCGGGGAGCTGTTTTTT.

V and J are TRBV5-1 and TRBJ2-1; TRBD2 might be the D (5 bases). V was cut by 6 bases and J by 7 bases, with 8 bases left in between. Germline CDR1 reads SGHRS; CDR2 reads YFSETQ. This CDR3 region has 11 residues. In nucleotides, the CDR3 is TGCGCCAGCAAACTAGAGAATGAGCAGTTCTTC. This gives the protein CASKLENEQFF.

The chain uses TRBV19 and TRBJ2-2; 9 bases map to TRBD1. V was clipped by 6 bases and J by 7 bases; unmatched bases: 12. The CDR3 spans 16 residues. Germline V lookup: CDR1 LNHDA, CDR2 SQIVND (reference sequence). CDR3 in DNA: TGTGCCAGTAGGCAACAGGGGGCGGGAGTGCTCGGGGAGCTGTTTTTT. Translation: CASRQQGAGVLGELFF. The full variable domain, completed using reference TRBV19 and TRBJ2-2, is DGGITQSPKYLFRKEGQNVTLSCEQNLNHDAMYWYRQDPGQGLRLIYYSQIVNDFQKGDIAEGYSVSREKKESFPLTVTSAQKNPTAFYLCASRQQGAGVLGELFFGEGSRLTVL.

The V gene is TRBV19, the J gene TRBJ1-1; 7 nucleotides align to TRBD1. Germline CDR1 LNHDA, CDR2 SQIVND (reference sequence). The ends lost 5 bases at V and 4 bases at J; junction bases unmatched: 4. The CDR3 sequence is 13 residues long. CDR3 in DNA: TGTGCCAGTAGTTTTAACAGGGGCACTGAAGCTTTCTTT. Translated, it gives CASSFNRGTEAFF.

In DNA, the CDR3 is TGTGCCAGCCGCAGCGGGATCTTCGGCTACACCTTC. Protein sequence: CASRSGIFGYTF. The rearrangement joins TRBV19 to TRBJ1-2, with D unclear. V lost 9 bases and J 8 bases, leaving 16 bases between the germline ends. CDR3 size: 12 residues. Germline lookup yields CDR1 LNHDA and CDR2 SQIVND (reference sequence).

The chain recombines TRBV5-1 with TRBJ2-3, with 7 bases that match TRBD1. Losses at the gene ends were 4 bases for V and 2 bases for J; bases not matched to a gene: 7. CDR3 length: 15 amino acids. Germline assignment: CDR1 SGHRS and CDR2 YFSETQ. DNA for the CDR3: TGCGCCAGCAGCCCCCGGGACAGAGACACAGATACGCAGTATTTT. Translation: CASSPRDRDTDTQYF.

This clone was counted once. The chain couples TRBV2 to TRBJ1-1, with TRBD1 matching over 8 bases. The CDR3 consists of 16 residues. The ends lost 3 bases at V and 0 bases at J; junction bases unmatched: 6. Germline V gives CDR1 SNHLY, CDR2 FYNNEI. The CDR3 region is CASSEQGAKVNTEAFF. In DNA, the CDR3 is TGTGCCAGCAGTGAGCAGGGGGCAAAGGTGAACACTGAAGCTTTCTTT.

The V gene is TRBV21-1, the J gene TRBJ2-7; the table's D call TRBD2 went unverified against the DNA. TRBV21-1 has pseudogene status. CDR3 size: 15 residues. In nucleotides, the CDR3 is TGTGCCAGCAGCTCCCCCTGCGGTGTGGTCTACGAGCAGTACTTC. The encoded protein is CASSSPCGVVYEQYF.

Only a few counts were recorded for this clone. V is TRBV5-4 and J is TRBJ1-4, with TRBD1 as a possible D gene (5 bases). Trimming took 0 bases from V and 6 from J, leaving 12 bases between them. CDR1 SGHNT and CDR2 YYREEE come from the germline V gene (reference sequence). CDR3 length: 15 residues. CDR3 in amino acids: CASSLDNWGDEKLFF. The CDR3 nucleotides read TGTGCCAGCAGCTTGGACAACTGGGGCGATGAAAAACTGTTTTTT.

This clone showed up just a few times. The chain uses TRBV19 and TRBJ1-1, with D possibly matching TRBD1 (6 bases). The CDR3 consists of 15 residues. Per germline, CDR1 LNHDA and CDR2 SQIVND (reference sequence). V lost 6 bases, J lost 0 bases, and 14 bases lay in between. The CDR3 loop is CASRRTTGVNTEAFF. The CDR3 DNA is TGTGCCAGTAGAAGGACGACAGGCGTGAACACTGAAGCTTTCTTT.

This clone was picked up a small number of times. The chain couples TRBV29-1 to TRBJ2-3; 7 nucleotides line up with TRBD2. After removal of 4 bases from V and 6 bases from J, the junction contained 7 bases not matched to a gene. Germline CDR1 SQVTM, CDR2 ANQGSEA. This CDR3 has 13 amino acids. The CDR3 is CSVATGRADTQYF. The CDR3 DNA reads TGCAGCGTTGCTACGGGGAGGGCGGATACGCAGTATTTT.

The rearrangement uses TRBV14 and TRBJ1-1; a weak D match, TRBD1 (5 bases). Germline V gene sequence: CDR1 SGHDN, CDR2 FVKESK. This CDR3 region has 15 residues. Trimming stripped 3 bases from V and 6 bases from J, with 17 bases between. The CDR3 sequence: CASSHRGEGSAEAFF. Written as DNA, the CDR3 is TGTGCCAGCAGCCACCGGGGGGAGGGTAGCGCTGAAGCTTTCTTT.

The gene calls are TRBV19 and TRBJ1-5; 12 nucleotides agree with TRBD1. The V gene's germline CDR1 is LNHDA and CDR2 SQIVND (reference sequence). J lost 2 bases, V lost 5 bases, and 4 bases had no gene match. This CDR3 is built from 16 residues. CDR3 loop: CASSPGTGGGNQPQHF. The CDR3 coding sequence is TGTGCCAGTAGTCCGGGGACAGGGGGCGGCAATCAGCCCCAGCATTTT.

The chain combines TRBV4-1 with TRBJ1-3, with 7 positions matching TRBD1. Germline CDR1 and CDR2: MGHRA and YSYEKL. Trimming at V came to 1 base and at J to 0 bases, leaving 0 bases not matched to a gene. The CDR3 is made up of 15 amino acids. Here the CDR3 DNA reads TGCGCCAGCAGCCAAGGGGACAGCTCTGGAAACACCATATATTTT. As protein: CASSQGDSSGNTIYF.

This chain joins TRBV4-3 and TRBJ2-6, with 7 bases fitting TRBD2. Trimming removed 5 bases from V and 0 bases from J; junction bases left unmatched: 7. Germline CDR1 is LGHNA and CDR2 is YSLEER. The CDR3 spans 17 residues. The CDR3 loop is CASSSHAGVSGANVLTF. The DNA for the CDR3 is TGCGCCAGCAGCTCCCACGCGGGGGTCTCTGGGGCCAACGTCCTGACTTTC.

The gene calls are TRBV28 and TRBJ1-2; 10 positions agree with TRBD1. V dropped 5 bases and J dropped 8; count of bases not matched to a gene: 8. The CDR3 consists of 14 residues. The germline CDR1 and CDR2 sequences are MDHEN and SYDVKM. The CDR3, as DNA: TGTGCCAGCAGTATCGGACAGGGGGTACGAGGCTACACCTTC. Translating gives CASSIGQGVRGYTF.

The chain couples TRBV5-1 to TRBJ1-1, with D hard to call. The V gene's germline CDR1 is SGHRS and CDR2 YFSETQ. V lost 5 bases to trimming and J lost 0 bases, with 8 bases between them. This CDR3 region has 13 residues. The CDR3 nucleotides are TGCGCCAGCAGGGGGAGGTTGAACACTGAAGCTTTCTTT. Protein sequence: CASRGRLNTEAFF.

This chain uses TRBV7-3 with TRBJ1-1; D is perhaps TRBD1 (5 bases). The CDR3 has 13 amino acids. V was trimmed by 6 bases and J by 5 bases, leaving 13 bases between them. In germline, CDR1 is SGHTA, CDR2 FQGTGA. CDR3 in amino acids: CASRSRVGTEAFF. Written as DNA, the CDR3 is TGTGCCAGCAGGTCCAGGGTAGGGACTGAAGCTTTCTTT.

The rearrangement uses TRBV30 and TRBJ2-7; the D gene is possibly TRBD1 (5 bases). The CDR3 sequence is 15 residues long. Trimming took off 1 base at V and 1 base at J, with 14 bases between the two ends. Germline CDR1 GTSNPN, CDR2 SVGIG (reference sequence). CDR3 residues: CAWSDPRKGSYEQYF. CDR3 DNA sequence: TGTGCCTGGAGTGACCCTCGGAAGGGGTCCTACGAGCAGTACTTC.

V gene TRBV21-1 combines with J gene TRBJ1-2. TRBV21-1 corresponds to a pseudogene. This CDR3 spans 12 amino acids. The CDR3 DNA reads TGTGCCAGCAGCATACGGACGGGGGGCTACACCTTC. This sequence encodes CASSIRTGGYTF.

The chain recombines TRBV6-6 with TRBJ2-3; D is possibly TRBD1 (6 bases). CDR3 length: 13 amino acids. The germline V and J ends were trimmed by 4 bases and 2 bases, with 7 bases remaining between them. CDR1 and CDR2 from the germline V gene are MNHNY and SVGAGI (reference sequence). The CDR3 sequence is CASSSGATDTQYF. The CDR3 bases are TGTGCCAGCAGTTCAGGGGCCACAGATACGCAGTATTTT.

The gene calls are TRBV5-1 and TRBJ2-7; no clear D gene. V was pared by 2 bases and J by 0 bases, with 15 bases between. The CDR3 covers 16 residues. Germline V gives CDR1 SGHRS, CDR2 YFSETQ. CDR3 protein: CASSLSILESSYEQYF. The CDR3 DNA follows: TGCGCCAGCAGCTTATCTATCCTCGAAAGCTCCTACGAGCAGTACTTC.

The chain combines TRBV19 with TRBJ2-7; 8 nucleotides align to TRBD2. The germline V gene encodes CDR1 LNHDA and CDR2 SQIVND (reference sequence). J was trimmed by 6 bases and V by 3 bases; bases with no gene match: 7. The CDR3 contains 14 residues. The CDR3 loop is CASSMAGGESEQYF. As DNA, the CDR3 is TGTGCCAGTAGTATGGCGGGAGGAGAAAGCGAGCAGTACTTC. The complete variable domain, with remaining parts taken from reference TRBV19 and TRBJ2-7, reads DGGITQSPKYLFRKEGQNVTLSCEQNLNHDAMYWYRQDPGQGLRLIYYSQIVNDFQKGDIAEGYSVSREKKESFPLTVTSAQKNPTAFYLCASSMAGGESEQYFGPGTRLTVT.